This paragraph covers one T cell receptor (beta chain) sequence. What it binds is not known. The data originate from a study of cytomegalovirus exposure and HLA in healthy donors. Study conclusions and caveats: The majority of TCR sequences were rare, yet some public TCRs appeared in many donors. Prior analysis indicated that the majority of TCR beta V segments exhibited productivity approximately 87% or approximately 30% of the time.

The PCR made use of 60 Vbeta and 13 Jbeta primers. The data were produced by immunoSEQ multiplex PCR, yet TCRdb's version contains in-frame clones alone and is incomplete. This specimen shows fewer than 200,000 clones; the ten leading clones hold 1% to 1.5%. Per germline, CDR1 MNHNY and CDR2 SVGAGI (reference sequence). This CDR3 spans 14 amino acids. V shed 7 bases and J shed 12 bases, with 21 bases lying between them. The receptor comes from a woman in her fifties or sixties in good health and CMV-seronegative. The chain couples TRBV6-6 to TRBJ1-4; a possible D gene is TRBD1 (5 bases). Specimen: PBMCs. As DNA, the CDR3 is TGTGCCAGCACTCCCGAGGCAGGGTTCATGGAACTGTTTTTT. Amino acids: CASTPEAGFMELFF.